The TCR beta chain under discussion was sequenced for a study of early T cells in non-severe SARS-CoV-2 infection. The overall study: Whole-blood bulk RNA, unsorted, was sequenced, and chains were unpaired. Study findings and constraints: Database matching using VDJdb favored anti-spike CD8 responses, with private and CD4 specificities left missing.

This clonotype was counted many times. Its antigen is unidentified. Germline V CDR1 and CDR2: MDHEN, SYDVKM. The length of the CDR3 is 15 residues. The ends were cut back, 5 bases at V and 2 bases at J, with 15 bases in the middle. Attachment of unique molecular identifiers was made to individual cDNA molecules. TCRdb re-called the 5' RACE reads with MiXCR, one entry per CDR3 protein. Found here are 40,000 to 55,000 distinct CDR3 sequences, roughly 7% of them singletons; the top ten hold approximately 8.3%. The sequence came from an adult who was a healthcare worker with PCR-confirmed SARS-CoV-2 infection or an uninfected control (not recorded which). What was sequenced was whole blood. This chain links TRBV28 with TRBJ1-2; D might be TRBD1 (6 bases). The CDR3 protein is CASSTYREVNYGYTF. The CDR3 coding sequence is TGTGCCAGCAGTACTTACAGGGAAGTGAACTATGGCTACACCTTC.